The next 32 T cell receptor beta chains were all read from a single sample in a study of cytomegalovirus exposure and HLA in healthy donors. Primers: 60 Vbeta forward and 13 Jbeta reverse. Method: immunoSEQ multiplex PCR; TCRdb's copy keeps in-frame clones and lacks some. The sample consists of about 160,000 clones, roughly 80% of them appearing once. The sequencing sample was made of PBMCs. Receptors were obtained from a man in his forties or fifties in good health and CMV-seropositive.

This chain connects TRBV5-4 to TRBJ2-1; TRBD1 matches at 9 bases. Trimming cost V 4 bases and J 2 bases; bases outside gene matches: 7. This CDR3 spans 16 amino acids. Germline assignment: CDR1 SGHNT and CDR2 YYREEE (reference sequence). CDR3 region: CASSTGTGNTYNEQFF. In DNA, the CDR3 is TGTGCCAGCAGCACCGGGACAGGGAACACCTACAATGAGCAGTTCTTC.

This rearrangement joins TRBV11-2 to TRBJ2-3; 10 bases line up with TRBD2. Losses at the gene ends were 5 bases for V and 5 bases for J; bases not matched to a gene: 7. The germline V gene has CDR1 SGHAT and CDR2 FQNNGV. The CDR3 has 15 residues. The CDR3 region is CASSREREGRDTQYF. The CDR3 DNA is TGTGCCAGCAGCCGAGAGCGGGAGGGCCGAGATACGCAGTATTTT.

This chain joins TRBV6-5 and TRBJ1-1; 11 bases agree with TRBD1. The germline V gene encodes CDR1 MNHEY and CDR2 SVGAGI. This CDR3 has 14 amino acids. After removal of 4 bases from V and 5 bases from J, the junction contained 3 bases not matched to a gene. In DNA form, the CDR3 reads TGTGCCAGCAGTTTGGACAGGGGGCTAACTGAAGCTTTCTTT. The encoded protein is CASSLDRGLTEAFF.

This rearrangement joins TRBV28 to TRBJ1-3; 7 nucleotides align to TRBD1. With 3 bases clipped from V and 8 bases from J, the junction kept 4 bases outside the gene matches. The length of the CDR3 is 13 residues. The germline V gene has CDR1 MDHEN and CDR2 SYDVKM. CDR3 DNA: TGTGCCAGCAGTTTGGCCAGGGGGGACACCATATATTTT. Protein sequence: CASSLARGDTIYF.

This chain links TRBV28 with TRBJ2-3, with D perhaps matching TRBD2 (6 bases). V was trimmed by 2 bases and J by 1 base, leaving 19 bases between them. The germline V gene has CDR1 MDHEN and CDR2 SYDVKM. CDR3 size: 18 residues. CDR3 sequence: CASSLALASFLRTDTQYF. The CDR3 coding sequence is TGTGCCAGCAGTTTAGCGCTAGCGAGTTTCCTTCGCACAGATACGCAGTATTTT.

The chain has TRBV5-4 and TRBJ2-1; 8 bases match TRBD2. V lost 4 bases to trimming and J lost 2 bases; unmatched junction nucleotides: 8. The CDR3 runs 16 residues. The germline V gene has CDR1 SGHNT and CDR2 YYREEE (reference sequence). This chain's CDR3 is CASSPQREWTYNEQFF. Here the CDR3 DNA reads TGTGCCAGCAGCCCGCAGCGGGAGTGGACCTACAATGAGCAGTTCTTC.

The chain employs TRBV6-6 and TRBJ2-3, with a possible D match to TRBD2 (5 bases). The germline V and J ends were trimmed by 9 bases and 6 bases, with 10 bases remaining between them. Germline V CDR1 and CDR2: MNHNY, SVGAGI (reference sequence). CDR3 length: 11 amino acids. CDR3 loop: CASRRGDTQYF. In nucleotides, the CDR3 is TGTGCCAGTCGCCGAGGGGATACGCAGTATTTT.

The genes are TRBV5-5 and TRBJ2-7; 9 nucleotides agree with TRBD1. Germline V gene data show CDR1 as SGHKS and CDR2 as YYEKEE (reference sequence). The length of the CDR3 is 14 residues. Losses at the gene ends were 3 bases for V and 6 bases for J; bases not matched to a gene: 7. CDR3 nucleotide sequence: TGTGCCAGCAGCTCTCCGGGACAGGGATCCGAGCAGTACTTC. This sequence encodes CASSSPGQGSEQYF.

V is TRBV28 and J is TRBJ2-5; 8 bases line up with TRBD1. Losses at the gene ends were 8 bases for V and 5 bases for J; bases not matched to a gene: 10. The CDR3 totals 14 residues. Per the germline V gene, CDR1 is MDHEN and CDR2 is SYDVKM. The CDR3 loop is CASVSAGGFETQYF. CDR3 DNA sequence: TGTGCCAGCGTGTCGGCAGGGGGCTTTGAGACCCAGTACTTC.

This chain connects TRBV5-1 to TRBJ1-1, with D unclear. Deletions cut 0 bases from V and 5 bases from J, with 8 bases between. The germline gives CDR1 SGHRS, CDR2 YFSETQ. The CDR3 loop spans 13 amino acids. The CDR3, as DNA: TGCGCCAGCAGCTTGGCCGCGGTAACTGAAGCTTTCTTT. Protein product: CASSLAAVTEAFF.

The chain links TRBV18 to TRBJ1-2; D is unresolved. The CDR3 covers 14 residues. Per germline, CDR1 KGHSH and CDR2 LQKENI. The V gene lost 2 bases and the J gene lost 3 bases, with 10 bases spanning the gap. CDR3 residues: CASSPVGADYGYTF. The CDR3 nucleotides read TGTGCCAGCTCACCAGTGGGAGCCGACTATGGCTACACCTTC.

This clone has more than one count but fewer than ten. The chain is built from TRBV28 and TRBJ1-2; D call uncertain. The germline V and J ends were trimmed by 2 bases and 7 bases, with 8 bases remaining between them. There are 12 residues in the CDR3. Germline CDR1 MDHEN, CDR2 SYDVKM. The CDR3, as DNA: TGTGCCAGCAGTTTAGCCGGGGTTGGCTACACCTTC. Translated: CASSLAGVGYTF.

CDR3 DNA: TGTGCCAGCACCGGGACTAGCGCCCACAATGAGCAGTTCTTC. This sequence encodes CASTGTSAHNEQFF. This sequence joins TRBV28 and TRBJ2-1; 10 bases align to TRBD2. This CDR3 has 14 residues. The germline CDR1 and CDR2 sequences are MDHEN and SYDVKM. The V gene end was trimmed by 7 bases and the J gene end by 5 bases; junction bases not matched to a gene: 5.

V usage is TRBV6-5 and J usage is TRBJ2-7, with 11 bases matching TRBD1. The CDR3 has 15 amino acids. V trimming: 10 bases; J trimming: 2 bases; junction bases outside the gene matches: 10. Germline loops: CDR1 MNHEY, CDR2 SVGAGI. The CDR3 loop reads CATSSPGQGAYEQYF. CDR3 sequence (DNA): TGTGCCACCTCCTCACCGGGACAGGGGGCCTACGAGCAGTACTTC.

The chain employs TRBV28 and TRBJ1-1, with D unresolved. CDR1 and CDR2 (germline): MDHEN, SYDVKM. The CDR3 runs 12 residues. V lost 8 bases, J lost 7 bases, and 14 bases lay in between. The CDR3 is CASPPRHLEAFF. The CDR3 DNA sequence: TGTGCCAGCCCACCTCGACACCTTGAAGCTTTCTTT.

This clone showed up just once. The rearrangement uses TRBV7-9 and TRBJ1-2, with a weak D call TRBD1 (5 bases). This CDR3 has 12 residues. Germline loops: CDR1 SEHNR, CDR2 FQNEAQ (reference sequence). V lost 2 bases to trimming and J lost 10 bases, with 11 bases between them. CDR3 coding DNA: TGTGCCAGCAGCTTACAGGGCAACTACTACACCTTC. Its protein is CASSLQGNYYTF.

The rearrangement uses TRBV9 and TRBJ2-3, with TRBD2 matching over 7 bases. The V and J ends lost 3 bases and 1 base, in that order; junction bases with no gene match: 8. Germline CDR1 and CDR2: SGDLS and YYNGEE. The CDR3 extends over 16 amino acids. For the CDR3, the DNA is TGTGCCAGCAGCGCCCTAGCTGGGGGGGGCACAGATACGCAGTATTTT. The encoded protein is CASSALAGGGTDTQYF.

The J gene is TRBJ1-6, the V gene TRBV9; D unresolved. V lost 3 bases and J lost 7, with 11 bases in between. The CDR3 sequence is 14 residues long. CDR1 and CDR2 (germline): SGDLS, YYNGEE. The CDR3, as DNA: TGTGCCAGCAGCGCCCGAACGGGAAATTCACCCCTCCACTTT. Its translation is CASSARTGNSPLHF.

The genes are TRBV6-5 and TRBJ1-2; 7 bases fit TRBD1. Germline V gives CDR1 MNHEY, CDR2 SVGAGI. The CDR3 is 14 amino acids. V shed 7 bases, J shed 4 bases, and the junction held 9 bases outside the gene matches. Written as DNA, the CDR3 is TGTGCCAGCACCTCCGGGACAGCGCCCTATGGCTACACCTTC. This codes for CASTSGTAPYGYTF.

The chain uses TRBV6-5 and TRBJ2-5; TRBD1 matches at 11 bases. The ends lost 4 bases at V and 7 bases at J; junction bases unmatched: 5. Per germline, CDR1 MNHEY and CDR2 SVGAGI. The CDR3 spans 14 residues. CDR3 sequence: CASSFRTGGLTQYF. In DNA, the CDR3 is TGTGCCAGCAGTTTTAGGACAGGGGGCTTGACCCAGTACTTC.

This rearrangement joins TRBV30 to TRBJ1-1, with a weak D call TRBD1 (5 bases). Trimming shortened V by 3 bases and J by 0 bases, and 11 bases separated the two germline ends. CDR3 size: 14 residues. Germline V gives CDR1 GTSNPN, CDR2 SVGIG (reference sequence). The chain's CDR3 is CAWSQGLMNTEAFF. In nucleotides, the CDR3 is TGTGCCTGGAGCCAGGGCCTCATGAACACTGAAGCTTTCTTT.

The V call is TRBV11-2, the J call TRBJ2-1, with a tentative D call TRBD1 (6 bases). CDR3 length: 15 residues. Germline V gene data show CDR1 as SGHAT and CDR2 as FQNNGV. The V end was cut by 5 bases, the J end by 9 bases, with 20 bases between. The CDR3 DNA reads TGTGCCAGCAGCCCACAGGCAGGGGTCTATAGTGAGCAGTTCTTC. It is translated as CASSPQAGVYSEQFF.

The chain couples TRBV12-1 to TRBJ1-6; the D segment call TRBD1 is taken from the table without a DNA check. TRBV12-1 is a documented pseudogene. CDR3 size: 14 residues. CDR3 DNA sequence: TGTGCCAGCAGTGACCAACAGGGCTATTCACCCCTCCACTTT. Its protein product is CASSDQQGYSPLHF.

The chain uses TRBV5-8 and TRBJ1-1, with 7 bases matching TRBD1. The CDR3 loop spans 15 amino acids. V dropped 1 base and J dropped 5; count of bases not matched to a gene: 8. Germline V CDR1 and CDR2: SGHTS, YDEGEE. DNA for the CDR3: TGTGCCAGCAGCTTGTTAGAAGGGGGCAGAACTGAAGCTTTCTTT. Amino acid sequence: CASSLLEGGRTEAFF.

The J gene is TRBJ2-5, the V gene TRBV10-2, with TRBD1 as a possible D gene (6 bases). Germline V gene sequence: CDR1 WSHSY, CDR2 SAAADI. The CDR3 contains 13 residues. V lost 5 bases, J lost 5 bases, and 12 bases lay in between. The CDR3 region has the DNA TGCGCCAGCAGTAGGGGGACGGGGGAGACCCAGTACTTC. It specifies CASSRGTGETQYF.

In its sample, this clone was seen a few times. The V call is TRBV5-5, the J call TRBJ1-2, with 12 bases aligning to TRBD1. Germline lookup yields CDR1 SGHKS and CDR2 YYEKEE (reference sequence). CDR3 size: 18 residues. V lost 4 bases to trimming and J lost 4 bases; unmatched junction nucleotides: 14. CDR3 sequence: CASSEGPGTGGGSYGYTF. CDR3 sequence (DNA): TGTGCCAGCAGCGAGGGCCCCGGGACAGGGGGCGGAAGCTATGGCTACACCTTC.

This chain links TRBV7-8 with TRBJ2-7; the match to TRBD1 covers 10 bases. V lost 4 bases and J lost 5; bases outside the gene matches: 5. This CDR3 has 14 amino acids. CDR1 is SGHVS and CDR2 is FQNEAQ in the germline V gene. The CDR3 is CASSSRDRGNEQYF. CDR3 nucleotides: TGTGCCAGCAGCTCCCGGGACAGGGGCAACGAGCAGTACTTC.

The chain joins TRBV6-1 to TRBJ1-1; 8 bases are a match to TRBD1. Germline V CDR1 and CDR2: MNHNS, SASEGT. With 3 bases clipped from V and 7 bases from J, the junction kept 7 bases outside the gene matches. CDR3 length equals 14 residues. This CDR3 reads CASSELRGLGEAFF. Here the CDR3 DNA reads TGTGCCAGCAGTGAGCTCAGGGGGCTGGGTGAAGCTTTCTTT.

The J gene is TRBJ1-1, the V gene TRBV9, with D unclear. The V end was cut by 4 bases, the J end by 4 bases, with 11 bases between. The CDR3 is 13 residues long. Germline V gene sequence: CDR1 SGDLS, CDR2 YYNGEE. For the CDR3, the DNA is TGTGCCAGCAGCCCGTGGTCGGGCACTGAAGCTTTCTTT. This sequence encodes CASSPWSGTEAFF.

As regards this clone: The junction differs from germline at one of its ends, possibly a read error. The chain's CDR3 is CSVKDSADTQYF. DNA of the CDR3: TGCAGCGTTAAAGACTCGGCAGATACGCAGTATTTT. The chain carries TRBV29-1 and TRBJ2-3, with unresolved D. Germline values: CDR1 SQVTM, CDR2 ANQGSEA. The CDR3 totals 12 residues.

The V call is TRBV6-5, the J call TRBJ1-1; 8 nucleotides align to TRBD1. CDR1 is MNHEY, CDR2 SVGAGI, per germline. The CDR3 has 14 amino acids. The V gene end was trimmed by 10 bases and the J gene end by 11 bases; junction bases not matched to a gene: 18. The CDR3 loop reads CATTLSPGTGSAFF. DNA of the CDR3: TGTGCCACTACGCTATCCCCCGGGACAGGCTCGGCTTTCTTT.

The chain joins TRBV29-1 to TRBJ1-4, with 7 bases aligning to TRBD1. V shed 6 bases, J shed 0 bases, and the junction held 10 bases outside the gene matches. The CDR3 contains 16 residues. Germline V CDR1 and CDR2: SQVTM, ANQGSEA. The CDR3 reads CSVAGTDLATNEKLFF. The CDR3, as DNA: TGCAGCGTGGCCGGGACAGATTTGGCAACTAATGAAAAACTGTTTTTT.